The 16 T cell receptor beta chains presented below share a single source sample, sequenced in a study of CD8 T cells in ankylosing spondylitis (TCRdb year 2017). Receptor amplification or capture employed 5' RACE. The run used an Illumina HiSeq 2500. The public sequencing data were trimmed at Q25 with fastp and processed into clonotypes with MiXCR by TCRdb, which kept only in-frame beta chains. Rows are combined by CDR3 protein, so each entry shows the most common genes and DNA. The sample yields roughly 190,000 distinct CDR3 sequences; around 13% were counted once. The ten top clones hold about 17% of the sample. Material for sequencing was blood, either unsorted or a sorted T cell fraction (not recorded which). These receptors all come from a male donor with ankylosing spondylitis or in good health (not recorded which).

In this sample, this clonotype turned up a few times. V gene TRBV27 combines with J gene TRBJ2-7; D ambiguous. The ends were cut back, 0 bases at V and 5 bases at J, with 17 bases in the middle. This CDR3 spans 16 amino acids. CDR1 and CDR2 from the germline V gene are MNHEY and SMNVEV (reference sequence). In DNA, the CDR3 is TGTGCCAGCAGTTTATCTGTAATAGGATTATCCAACGAGCAGTACTTC. Its protein product is CASSLSVIGLSNEQYF.

The chain joins TRBV29-1 to TRBJ2-7, with a weak D call TRBD1 (6 bases). V was shortened by 5 bases and J by 3 bases, with 14 bases between the two germline ends. This CDR3 region has 13 residues. Germline CDR1 is SQVTM and CDR2 is ANQGSEA. The DNA for the CDR3 is TGCAGCGTTATCGTGGACAGTGGCTACGAGCAGTACTTC. As protein: CSVIVDSGYEQYF.

This clonotype was seen repeatedly, ten times or more. CDR3 residues: CASSLRPGEGQPQHF. In DNA form, the CDR3 reads TGCGCCAGCAGCTTGCGGCCAGGGGAAGGTCAGCCCCAGCATTTT. The chain links TRBV5-1 to TRBJ1-5, with D possibly TRBD1 on 6 matching bases. The ends were cut back, 1 base at V and 6 bases at J, with 14 bases in the middle. The germline CDR1 and CDR2 sequences are SGHRS and YFSETQ. This CDR3 has 15 amino acids. Together with reference TRBV5-1 and TRBJ1-5, the CDR3 gives the full variable domain: KAGVTQTPRYLIKTRGQQVTLSCSPISGHRSVSWYQQTPGQGLQFLFEYFSETQRNKGNFPGRFSGRQFSNSRSEMNVSTLELGDSALYLCASSLRPGEGQPQHFGDGTRLSIL.

This clonotype occurred a few times. V usage is TRBV6-5 and J usage is TRBJ2-3; 9 positions agree with TRBD2. This CDR3 has 15 residues. The trim removed 4 bases at V and 4 bases at J, leaving 6 bases unmatched. Germline values: CDR1 MNHEY, CDR2 SVGAGI. The CDR3 is CASSWGLATPDTQYF. CDR3 coding DNA: TGTGCCAGCAGTTGGGGACTAGCAACTCCAGATACGCAGTATTTT.

This clonotype was picked up a small number of times. The chain couples TRBV5-1 to TRBJ1-1, with a possible D match to TRBD1 (5 bases). CDR1 and CDR2 from the germline V gene are SGHRS and YFSETQ. This CDR3 is 14 amino acids long. The germline V and J ends were trimmed by 4 bases and 0 bases, with 10 bases remaining between them. In DNA, the CDR3 is TGCGCCAGCAGCCCGACAGACATGAACACTGAAGCTTTCTTT. Its translation: CASSPTDMNTEAFF.

The J gene is TRBJ2-7, the V gene TRBV7-9; 9 bases align to TRBD2. V shed 4 bases and J 5 bases; nucleotides not matched to a gene: 6. This CDR3 spans 14 amino acids. Per germline, CDR1 SEHNR and CDR2 FQNEAQ (reference sequence). In DNA form, the CDR3 reads TGTGCCAGCAGCTCACGCGGGAGGGAGAACGAGCAGTACTTC. It translates to CASSSRGRENEQYF.

The rearrangement joins TRBV19 to TRBJ2-3, with TRBD1 as a possible D gene (5 bases). This CDR3 region has 13 residues. The germline V gene has CDR1 LNHDA and CDR2 SQIVND (reference sequence). V was pared by 7 bases and J by 5 bases, with 13 bases between. DNA for the CDR3: TGTGCCAGTAACACCAGGGTCCAAGATACGCAGTATTTT. The encoded protein is CASNTRVQDTQYF.

This clonotype was counted only a few times. The J gene is TRBJ1-2, the V gene TRBV9; no reliable D call. The CDR3 is made up of 15 amino acids. Trimming stripped 3 bases from V and 2 bases from J, with 14 bases between. Germline assignment: CDR1 SGDLS and CDR2 YYNGEE. The CDR3 DNA sequence: TGTGCCAGCAGCGCGTACGCCGACTTCAACTATGGCTACACCTTC. Amino acid sequence: CASSAYADFNYGYTF.

This clonotype was counted only a few times. The CDR3 nucleotides are TGTGCCAGCAGCCAAGGAGCGCTAGCGGGAGAGGGGCTTGGGGAGACCCAGTACTTC. It yields the protein CASSQGALAGEGLGETQYF. The chain links TRBV4-2 to TRBJ2-5; TRBD2 agrees at 10 bases. Germline V gene sequence: CDR1 LGHNA, CDR2 YNFKEQ. V gave up 1 base and J gave up 5 bases; unmatched junction bases: 16. The CDR3 is 19 amino acids.

In its sample, this clonotype was seen many times. This chain joins TRBV12-3 or TRBV12-4 and TRBJ2-1, with 10 bases that match TRBD2. The V and J ends lost 4 bases and 6 bases, in that order; junction bases with no gene match: 9. The CDR3 runs to 16 residues. The CDR3: CASSSFLAGARNEQFF. In DNA, the CDR3 is TGTGCCAGCAGTTCGTTCCTAGCGGGGGCCCGCAATGAGCAGTTCTTC.

As concerns this clonotype: Germline is not matched at one junction end, which may reflect a read error. The rearrangement links TRBV12-3 or TRBV12-4 to TRBJ2-3, with TRBD2 as a possible D gene (5 bases). The CDR3 extends over 13 amino acids. CDR3 sequence reads: CASSFSSTETQYF. The CDR3 DNA reads TGTGCCAGCAGTTTTTCTAGCACAGAGACGCAGTATTTT.

The chain has TRBV11-1 and TRBJ2-1, with 14 nucleotides matching TRBD2. The junction had 22 bases not matched to a gene; V was cut back by 3 bases and J by 9 bases. From germline, CDR1 is SGHAT and CDR2 FQDESV (reference sequence). This CDR3 spans 21 amino acids. The CDR3 nucleotides are TGTGCCAGCAGCTTTTCGGCGTCGACTAGCGGGAGGGCCCGTGGTGCCACTGAGCAGTTCTTC. Its translation is CASSFSASTSGRARGATEQFF.

Only a few counts were recorded for this clonotype. The CDR3 spells CASSEAKGGTDTQYF. In DNA form, the CDR3 reads TGTGCCAGCAGTGAAGCTAAAGGGGGCACAGATACGCAGTATTTT. The rearrangement uses TRBV6-1 and TRBJ2-3, with D maybe TRBD1 (5 bases). Deletions cut 0 bases from V and 1 base from J, with 8 bases between. CDR1 MNHNS and CDR2 SASEGT come from the germline V gene. The CDR3 length is 15 residues.

This clonotype was observed a handful of times. The genes are TRBV6-1 and TRBJ1-1; D is possibly TRBD1 (5 bases). The CDR3 is 14 residues long. Trimming removed 6 bases from V and 5 bases from J, with 16 bases in between. In germline, CDR1 is MNHNS, CDR2 SASEGT. The CDR3 DNA sequence: TGTGCCAGCAGCCGTGGGGGAGGAGGGACTGAAGCTTTCTTT. It encodes CASSRGGGGTEAFF.

This clonotype occurred many times. The V and J genes are TRBV12-3 or TRBV12-4 and TRBJ1-1, with TRBD1 identical over 7 bases. V gave up 5 bases and J gave up 0 bases; unmatched junction bases: 3. The CDR3 contains 14 residues. CDR3 DNA: TGTGCCAGCAGTCCCGGACAGGTGAACACTGAAGCTTTCTTT. This sequence encodes CASSPGQVNTEAFF.

There are a few counts of this clonotype. The chain links TRBV7-9 to TRBJ2-2; D remains ambiguous. This CDR3 spans 13 amino acids. Trimming removed 5 bases at V and 4 bases at J, with 8 bases between. Germline V CDR1 and CDR2: SEHNR, FQNEAQ (reference sequence). CDR3 in amino acids: CASSLDGTGELFF. DNA for the CDR3: TGTGCCAGCAGCCTGGATGGCACCGGGGAGCTGTTTTTT.